The 14 T cell receptor beta chains given below trace back to one sample, sequenced in a study of T-cell reconstitution after alpha-beta-depleted transplantation in children. Using unique molecular identifiers, the investigators prepared the TCRbeta library. TCRdb re-called the PCR reads with MiXCR, one entry per CDR3 protein. The sample has about 200,000 distinct CDR3 sequences; roughly 8.3% are singletons. The sequences come from PBMCs, mostly from graft donor cells, collected 360 days after TCRalphabeta/CD19-depleted stem cell transplant. The receptor source for this set is a male patient aged 2 to 10 who had a stem cell transplant for acute myeloid leukemia, so the T cells may come from the graft donor.

There are many counts of this clonotype. J is TRBJ1-1 and V is TRBV3-1; TRBD1 is a possible D gene (6 bases). This CDR3 comprises 15 residues. The V end was cut by 5 bases, the J end by 1 base, with 14 bases between. Germline CDR1 reads LGHDT; CDR2 reads YNNKEL (reference sequence). CDR3 in amino acids: CASSSSDRQNTEAFF. For the CDR3, the DNA is TGTGCCAGCAGCTCTTCCGACAGGCAGAACACTGAAGCTTTCTTT.

This clonotype was found a few times. V and J are TRBV7-8 and TRBJ1-2, with no clear D. The CDR3 length is 13 residues. V lost 0 bases and J lost 2, with 4 bases in between. Germline loops: CDR1 SGHVS, CDR2 FQNEAQ. For the CDR3, the DNA is TGTGCCAGCAGCTTAGCGCCGAACTATGGCTACACCTTC. This sequence encodes CASSLAPNYGYTF.

This clonotype was seen more than once but under ten times. At one of its ends the junction is not consistent with the germline gene, which may arise from a read error. The rearrangement joins TRBV12-3 or TRBV12-4 to TRBJ2-7; either TRBD1 or TRBD2 may fit D (6 bases each). This CDR3 region has 12 residues. The CDR3 bases are TGTGCCAGCAGTTGGTTCGGGGGACAAACTATCTTC. Amino acids: CASSWFGGQTIF.

The J gene is TRBJ2-4, the V gene TRBV11-2; D might be TRBD2 (5 bases). CDR1 and CDR2 from the germline V gene are SGHAT and FQNNGV. This CDR3 spans 15 amino acids. Trimming cost V 5 bases and J 0 bases, with 11 bases left between them. CDR3 sequence reads: CASSVGLLAKNIQYF. The CDR3 bases are TGTGCCAGCAGCGTCGGACTTCTAGCCAAAAACATTCAGTACTTC.

This clonotype was detected a few times. This sequence joins TRBV2 and TRBJ1-5; no clear D. CDR1 SNHLY and CDR2 FYNNEI come from the germline V gene. The V end lost 11 bases, the J end lost 0 bases, and 14 bases lay between the germline ends. CDR3 size: 14 residues. DNA for the CDR3: TGTGCCGGGTCTGGACCATATAGCAATCAGCCCCAGCATTTT. Translated: CAGSGPYSNQPQHF. Full variable domain (remainder filled in from reference TRBV2 and TRBJ1-5): EPEVTQTPSHQVTQMGQEVILRCVPISNHLYFYWYRQILGQKVEFLVSFYNNEISEKSEIFDDQFSVERPDGSNFTLKIRSTKLEDSAMYFCAGSGPYSNQPQHFGDGTRLSIL.

J is TRBJ2-7 and V is TRBV11-2, with D perhaps matching TRBD1 (6 bases). This CDR3 comprises 14 residues. V was pared by 9 bases and J by 3 bases, with 18 bases between. CDR1 and CDR2 from the germline V gene are SGHAT and FQNNGV. CDR3 residues: CASKGQIIVYEQYV. In DNA, the CDR3 is TGTGCCAGTAAGGGACAAATAATCGTCTACGAGCAGTACGTC.

V usage is TRBV12-3 or TRBV12-4 and J usage is TRBJ2-5; 12 positions agree with TRBD1. The CDR3 is made up of 15 amino acids. The trim removed 5 bases at V and 5 bases at J, leaving 6 bases unmatched. The CDR3, as DNA: TGTGCCAGCAGTCTTGGGACAGGGGGCGCGGAGACCCAGTACTTC. It translates to CASSLGTGGAETQYF.

The J gene is TRBJ2-3, the V gene TRBV7-9; D is perhaps TRBD2 (5 bases). CDR1 is SEHNR and CDR2 is FQNEAQ in the germline V gene (reference sequence). Trimming stripped 1 base from V and 1 base from J, with 9 bases between. The CDR3 consists of 15 residues. The CDR3 is CASSLGGRRTDTQYF. CDR3 sequence (DNA): TGTGCCAGCAGCTTAGGCGGGCGCCGCACAGATACGCAGTATTTT. The full variable domain, completed using reference TRBV7-9 and TRBJ2-3, is DTGVSQNPRHKITKRGQNVTFRCDPISEHNRLYWYRQTLGQGPEFLTYFQNEAQLEKSRLLSDRFSAERPKGSFSTLEIQRTEQGDSAMYLCASSLGGRRTDTQYFGPGTRLTVL.

The chain has TRBV5-4 and TRBJ2-5, with 9 positions matching TRBD1. CDR3 length equals 15 residues. V lost 3 bases to trimming and J lost 6 bases; unmatched junction nucleotides: 9. Germline CDR1 and CDR2: SGHNT and YYREEE (reference sequence). CDR3 DNA: TGTGCCAGCAGCTATCCGGGACAGGGTGTGAAGACCCAGTACTTC. It translates to CASSYPGQGVKTQYF.

This clonotype was seen ten or more times. The chain has TRBV4-3 and TRBJ2-5; tentatively, D is TRBD1 or TRBD2 (5 bases each). CDR3 length equals 17 residues. V was cut by 0 bases and J by 5 bases, with 19 bases left in between. CDR1 and CDR2 (germline): LGHNA, YSLEER. CDR3 loop: CASSQDRGYSRVETQYF. CDR3 DNA: TGCGCCAGCAGCCAAGATCGAGGGTACTCCAGGGTGGAGACCCAGTACTTC.

This clonotype was counted a few times. The chain couples TRBV6-5 to TRBJ2-1, with 13 bases matching TRBD2. This CDR3 has 16 residues. The V gene's germline CDR1 is MNHEY and CDR2 SVGAGI. V dropped 0 bases and J dropped 7; count of bases not matched to a gene: 3. CDR3 nucleotides: TGTGCCAGCAGTTACTCCACTAGCGGGAGGGCAAATGAGCAGTTCTTC. Its translation: CASSYSTSGRANEQFF.

V gene TRBV12-3 or TRBV12-4 combines with J gene TRBJ2-2; D gene unclear. The CDR3 sequence is 13 residues long. Deletions cut 2 bases from V and 6 bases from J, with 7 bases between. The CDR3 reads CASSLQIPGELFF. DNA for the CDR3: TGTGCCAGCAGTTTACAGATCCCCGGGGAGCTGTTTTTT.

This clonotype was counted at least ten times. The gene calls are TRBV6-5 and TRBJ2-1; D may match TRBD1 or TRBD2 (5 bases each). The germline CDR1 and CDR2 sequences are MNHEY and SVGAGI. V was cut by 0 bases and J by 4 bases, with 10 bases left in between. The CDR3 totals 15 residues. For the CDR3, the DNA is TGTGCCAGCAGTTACTCGAAGGGACCGTACAATGAGCAGTTCTTC. Residues: CASSYSKGPYNEQFF.

There are a few counts of this clonotype. The chain has TRBV27 and TRBJ2-3, with unresolved D. In germline, CDR1 is MNHEY, CDR2 SMNVEV (reference sequence). This CDR3 spans 15 amino acids. The V end lost 0 bases, the J end lost 0 bases, and 7 bases lay between the germline ends. The CDR3 DNA is TGTGCCAGCAGTTTATCGGTTCCTAGCACAGATACGCAGTATTTT. It translates to CASSLSVPSTDTQYF.